These 16 T cell receptor beta chains share one sample of origin, sequenced in a study of blood T cell repertoires in COVID-19. Repertoires were generated with immunoSEQ multiplex PCR, while TCRdb's copy carries only in-frame clones and drops some. Of under 200,000 clones in the sample, 87% were seen once. Source material: peripheral blood. The receptors were sampled from a woman aged 60 to 75 who had recovered from COVID-19.

V gene TRBV10-1 combines with J gene TRBJ2-7; D remains unclear. Per the germline V gene, CDR1 is WNHNN and CDR2 is SYGVQD (reference sequence). The CDR3 is 14 residues long. V lost 5 bases and J lost 2, with 13 bases in between. CDR3 in DNA: TGCGCCAGCAGTCTGACACGGATGACCTACGAGCAGTACTTC. It encodes CASSLTRMTYEQYF.

This clone has just one count. This sequence joins TRBV12-3 or TRBV12-4 and TRBJ1-5; D remains ambiguous. The ends were cut back, 3 bases at V and 4 bases at J, with 7 bases in the middle. This CDR3 has 13 amino acids. DNA of the CDR3: TGTGCCAGCAGTTTCCGGGAAAATCAGCCCCAGCATTTT. Amino acid sequence: CASSFRENQPQHF.

In its sample, this clone was seen once. This chain links TRBV6-5 with TRBJ1-1; possible D gene TRBD1, 5 bases. Per germline, CDR1 MNHEY and CDR2 SVGAGI. The CDR3 is 14 amino acids. V was clipped by 6 bases and J by 1 base, with 12 bases between them. The CDR3 loop is CASRHYDRNTEAFF. The CDR3 DNA follows: TGTGCCAGCAGACACTATGACAGGAACACTGAAGCTTTCTTT.

The rearrangement links TRBV14 to TRBJ2-1; TRBD2 might be the D (5 bases). CDR3 length equals 16 residues. Germline V CDR1 and CDR2: SGHDN, FVKESK. V lost 4 bases and J lost 6, with 19 bases in between. CDR3 bases: TGTGCCAGCAGCCGGAAGTTGGGTAGCGATGTCAATGAGCAGTTCTTC. Residues: CASSRKLGSDVNEQFF.

The chain combines TRBV5-1 with TRBJ2-7; 9 bases match TRBD1. Germline CDR1 reads SGHRS; CDR2 reads YFSETQ. V dropped 4 bases and J dropped 5; count of bases not matched to a gene: 7. The CDR3 sequence is 14 residues long. The CDR3 sequence is CASSLGQGSHEQYF. CDR3 nucleotides: TGCGCCAGCAGCCTCGGACAGGGGTCCCACGAGCAGTACTTC.

The chain recombines TRBV19 with TRBJ1-5; the D is unclear. The length of the CDR3 is 14 residues. Trimming left V 5 bases short and J 0 bases short, with 8 bases between. Germline assignment: CDR1 LNHDA and CDR2 SQIVND (reference sequence). The CDR3 region has the DNA TGTGCCAGTAGTCCTCAGAATAGCAATCAGCCCCAGCATTTT. Translated: CASSPQNSNQPQHF.

The chain employs TRBV6-5 and TRBJ1-2; 11 positions match TRBD1. V trimming: 8 bases; J trimming: 8 bases; junction bases outside the gene matches: 10. This CDR3 spans 14 amino acids. Per the germline V gene, CDR1 is MNHEY and CDR2 is SVGAGI. In nucleotides, the CDR3 is TGTGCCAGCCGCCTTGGACAGGGGGCGTTCGGCTACACCTTC. It codes for CASRLGQGAFGYTF.

The rearrangement links TRBV14 to TRBJ1-4; unclear D gene. Germline values: CDR1 SGHDN, CDR2 FVKESK. The ends were cut back, 1 base at V and 5 bases at J, with 11 bases in the middle. The CDR3 totals 15 residues. CDR3 in DNA: TGTGCCAGCAGCCAAGTGACGGGGAGCAATGAAAAACTGTTTTTT. Protein product: CASSQVTGSNEKLFF.

The CDR3 loop reads CASSDGQDNYGYTF. DNA of the CDR3: TGCGCCAGCAGCGACGGACAGGATAACTATGGCTACACCTTC. The chain joins TRBV5-1 to TRBJ1-2; 7 bases line up with TRBD1. The CDR3 length is 14 residues. From germline, CDR1 is SGHRS and CDR2 YFSETQ. Trimming at V came to 4 bases and at J to 1 base, leaving 4 bases not matched to a gene. The full variable domain, its missing parts supplied by reference TRBV5-1 and TRBJ1-2, is KAGVTQTPRYLIKTRGQQVTLSCSPISGHRSVSWYQQTPGQGLQFLFEYFSETQRNKGNFPGRFSGRQFSNSRSEMNVSTLELGDSALYLCASSDGQDNYGYTFGSGTRLTVV.

The J gene is TRBJ2-7, the V gene TRBV6-5, with no clear D. With 0 bases removed from V and 2 bases from J, the gap between germline ends came to 14 bases. CDR1 is MNHEY, CDR2 SVGAGI, per germline. The CDR3 is made up of 16 amino acids. The CDR3 DNA reads TGTGCCAGCAGTTACTCGACTGCCCCCGTCCCCTACGAGCAGTACTTC. This encodes CASSYSTAPVPYEQYF.

The rearrangement links TRBV27 to TRBJ2-2; D is possibly TRBD2 (5 bases). The CDR3 has 14 residues. Trimming stripped 8 bases from V and 5 bases from J, with 15 bases between. CDR1 is MNHEY, CDR2 SMNVEV, per germline (reference sequence). CDR3 sequence (DNA): TGTGCCAGCGGTCAACTAGACCGTACCGGGGAGCTGTTTTTT. It yields the protein CASGQLDRTGELFF.

This chain links TRBV28 with TRBJ2-2, with 9 bases fitting TRBD1. V lost 6 bases and J lost 6; bases outside the gene matches: 11. Germline V CDR1 and CDR2: MDHEN, SYDVKM. CDR3 length: 16 amino acids. The CDR3, as DNA: TGTGCCAGCAGCCCCCCGGGACAGGGAATATCCGGGGAGCTGTTTTTT. This gives the protein CASSPPGQGISGELFF.

The genes are TRBV6-2 or TRBV6-3 and TRBJ1-2; D may be TRBD1 (5 bases). Trimming shortened V by 5 bases and J by 0 bases, and 10 bases separated the two germline ends. Germline V gives CDR1 MNHEY, CDR2 SVGEGT. The CDR3 extends over 14 amino acids. The CDR3 coding sequence is TGTGCCAGCAGTCACGACAGAACTAACTATGGCTACACCTTC. Translated: CASSHDRTNYGYTF.

The J gene is TRBJ2-3, the V gene TRBV9; D is perhaps TRBD2 (6 bases). Per the germline V gene, CDR1 is SGDLS and CDR2 is YYNGEE. The V gene lost 5 bases and the J gene lost 3 bases, with 16 bases spanning the gap. The CDR3 contains 15 residues. CDR3: CASSPPARGTDTQYF. CDR3 DNA: TGTGCCAGCAGTCCCCCGGCACGGGGGACAGATACGCAGTATTTT. Full variable domain (missing parts from reference TRBV9 and TRBJ2-3): DSGVTQTPKHLITATGQRVTLRCSPRSGDLSVYWYQQSLDQGLQFLIQYYNGEERAKGNILERFSAQQFPDLHSELNLSSLELGDSALYFCASSPPARGTDTQYFGPGTRLTVL.

The rearrangement links TRBV18 to TRBJ2-1; 10 nucleotides match TRBD2. The V gene's germline CDR1 is KGHSH and CDR2 LQKENI. The CDR3 runs 14 residues. V shed 1 base, J shed 8 bases, and the junction held 2 bases outside the gene matches. The CDR3 reads CASSPRLAGDEQFF. CDR3 coding DNA: TGTGCCAGCTCACCACGTCTAGCGGGGGATGAGCAGTTCTTC.

V and J are TRBV11-3 and TRBJ2-1; no clear D gene. The CDR3 covers 12 residues. Germline V lookup: CDR1 SGHNT, CDR2 YENEEA. The V end was cut by 4 bases, the J end by 10 bases, with 11 bases between. The CDR3 sequence: CASSSRSEEQFF. The DNA of the CDR3 is TGTGCCAGCAGCTCTAGGTCTGAGGAGCAGTTCTTC.